This T cell receptor (beta chain) was sequenced for a study of cytomegalovirus exposure and HLA in healthy donors (dated by TCRdb to about 2017). Background on the whole study: An earlier analysis of approximately 640 of the donors reported about 250 Gb of sequence data and 100 million to 140 million unique TCR beta sequences from about 179 million T cells. Approximately 300 gigabases of sequencing data and around 90 million unique TCR sequences made up an early release that covered over 550 HLA-typed donors. The genetic ancestry cluster associated with self-reported Caucasian donors included over 65% of the 398 genotyped donors. The study was designed to test whether signatures of past pathogen exposure could be identified by cataloging public T cell receptors. Using immunosequencing, the study profiled T cell repertoires from fewer than 700 subjects and related those repertoires to cytomegalovirus serostatus. In addition to the first cohort of roughly 700 subjects, a separate validation cohort of approximately 130 different subjects was used. High-throughput TCR immunosequencing, statistical association of individual TCRs with disease status, and machine learning were combined to predict cytomegalovirus infection status. A later analysis re-analyzed previously published TCR beta repertoires from approximately 670 donors and added high-resolution HLA genotyping to study TCR occurrence patterns. Rather than drawing on any new phenotypic data, the later analysis identified candidate immune exposures from TCR beta sequences and the way those sequences occurred across donors. To decide whether each TCR beta V gene segment behaved as functional or pseudogenic, an earlier analysis of some 580 of the donors relied on high-throughput TCR beta sequencing. Donor age, sex, ethnicity and CMV serostatus were compiled together with the repertoire data. In a later genetic analysis, genome-wide SNP genotypes for about 55% of the roughly 700 donors were used, and that subset was treated as a discovery cohort. Every repertoire in the discovery cohort had been generated on one and the same sequencing platform. Class I and class II HLA loci were covered by the typing at four-digit resolution. Typing coverage differed by locus: A, B, C, DRB1 and DQB1 were typed in roughly 629-640 donors, DQA1 in 500 to 550, DPA1 in around 610, and DPB1 in 472. Five DR-DQ haplotypes were treated as single units for association and clustering because of strong linkage in the cohort. Among 300 to 450 genotyped donors of the cohort, an average of around 240,000 unique TCR beta nucleotide sequences were sequenced per donor, roughly 18% of them non-productive. Broader findings and caveats from the paper: HLA typing was unavailable for some donors at each locus, so association tests used only the typed subset. Correlated functional status among segregating V segments might reflect linkage disequilibrium, but an unknown experimental factor could not be ruled out. A later analysis associated about 16,000 TCR beta sequences with specific HLA alleles at a false discovery rate of 0.05. In a later analysis, most CMV-associated TCR beta chains were found to appear HLA-restricted, with HLA associations seemingly driven largely by CMV exposure. CMV serostatus was the only immune exposure information available for the cohort. Only TCR beta chains were sequenced in this cohort, and the absence of alpha or paired-chain data limited detectable features. Because counts were too low, roughly 16 rarely observed V segments, including chromosome 9 orphons, were excluded from the earlier analysis of 587 of the donors. Three of the identified cytomegalovirus-associated TCR beta chains were confirmed in vitro to be specific for cytomegalovirus antigens. Compared with the approximately 700-donor mean, donors in an Asian-associated ancestry cluster had fewer N-insertions in productive TCRs, according to a later genetic analysis. An association between a missense DCLRE1C variant and V-gene and J-gene trimming of TCR beta chains was found in a later genetic analysis and replicated in an independent cohort. The authors suggested that the approach could potentially be extended to other disease states and immunological phenotypes. According to a later analysis, parvovirus B19, influenza, CMV and Epstein-Barr virus appeared linked to several top co-occurrence clusters. A further reported finding was that TCR beta sequences accurately predicted the HLA-A and HLA-B alleles for most subjects in the first cohort. Because the 87-base-pair reads could not distinguish some IMGT-functional V segments, including TRBV6-2 and TRBV6-3, those segments were excluded. The classifier was reported to diagnose cytomegalovirus status with high specificity and sensitivity in both the original and validation cohorts. According to a later analysis, TCR association rates differed among HLA loci, with DRB1 alleles showing the most associated TCRs and HLA-C alleles showing the fewest. Roughly uniform sequencing depth across donors was assumed in presence/absence analyses, although this assumption may not hold. Strong co-occurrence of HLA alleles, especially DR and DQ, made assigning TCR associations to individual alleles difficult. In an earlier analysis of 587 of the donors, most TCR beta V segments were observed in productive rearrangements about 87% or about 30% of the time, broadly matching IMGT annotations. In the study, 164 TCR beta chains were listed as associated with cytomegalovirus. The sequencing pipeline was judged likely to have produced a cluster of highly shared sequence variants as a technical artifact. In a later analysis, HLA-associated TCR beta chains showed more clonal expansion and lower generation probabilities than non-associated chains that were equally common. Most TCR sequences were observed very rarely across donors, whereas some public TCRs were present in many individuals.

The cohort consisted of 600 or so healthy bone marrow donors. At the time of sampling, every cohort member was nominally healthy, though immune exposures that went unrecorded were likely present. CMV serostatus was positive for more than 250 and negative for about 50% of the roughly 670 cohort members, and was not recorded for this donor. Every donor gave a peripheral blood sample, and the peripheral blood mononuclear cells from that sample were used for TCR beta sequencing. Genomic DNA was extracted from the blood cell samples with the Qiagen DNeasy Blood Extraction Kit. From a lookup of the germline V gene (reference sequence), CDR1 and CDR2 are MNHEY and SMNVEV. V and J lose 3 bases and 3 bases, and a span of 13 bases separates them. The CDR3 holds 15 amino acids from the cysteine to the phenylalanine. This entry keeps only the CDR3 DNA: 45 bases, framed from base 1. The library was produced with the immunoSEQ multiplex PCR assay. For the multiplex PCR, a mixture combining 60 forward primers for TCR Vbeta segments and 13 reverse primers for TCR Jbeta segments was used. Amplification of the CDR3 region of rearranged TCR beta genes was performed with a multiplex PCR assay on genomic DNA. The amplified TCR beta libraries were sequenced on the Illumina HiSeq System as 87-base-pair reads. Per the source publication's procedure: In a later analysis, some 80 million unique TCR beta chains were counted across the 500 to 850 repertoires, and roughly 10 million of these chains were shared by at least two donors. Raw reads were error-corrected and collapsed into unique sequences by a nearest-neighbor algorithm in which closely related sequences were merged to remove PCR and sequencing errors. Alignment of CDR3 sequences to IMGT reference sequences was used to assign V, D and J gene segments. For a sequence to be retained, at least a six-nucleotide match to both a V gene segment and a J gene segment was required. Rearrangements were called productive when the CDR3 lacked stop codons and stayed in frame with V and J; all others were non-productive. CDR3 was defined according to IMGT convention as the region running from the second conserved V-encoded cysteine to the conserved J-encoded phenylalanine. In an earlier analysis of roughly 580 of the donors, sequences lacking an unambiguous match to a single V gene segment were excluded. In an earlier analysis of approximately 550 of the donors, V segments were called functional above 56.7% productive rearrangements and were called segregating when the between-donor standard deviation exceeded 5%. A statistical classification framework was developed to diagnose cytomegalovirus status using the catalog of TCR beta chain sequences. In a later analysis, V and J genes were assigned by comparing TCR nucleotide sequences against IMGT/GENE-DB human TR gene sequences. The TCRdist pipeline was used in a later analysis to assign CDR3 sequences and most-parsimonious VDJ recombination scenarios. In a later analysis, every TCR beta chain was defined by the combination of its CDR3 amino acid sequence and its V-gene family, and reads without a unique V-gene family were dropped. In a later analysis, a few hundred highly shared, low-generation-probability nucleotide sequences were removed to address suspected cross-contamination and a sequencing artifact. A later analysis calculated a clonal expansion index for each public chain from normalized within-repertoire ranks of inferred template counts. A later analysis computed generation probabilities with a VDJ recombination model fitted to out-of-frame rearrangements, and checked the results against IGoR. Hypergeometric tests were used in a later analysis to score TCR-TCR, TCR-HLA and TCR-CMV co-occurrence, with a repertoire-size bias correction applied to the TCR pairs. To estimate false discovery rates, a later analysis permuted the HLA or CMV assignments 20 times. In a later analysis, co-occurring TCRs were grouped using DBSCAN, and TCRdist sequence similarity was added for clustering within HLA-allele-positive subsets. For co-occurrence clustering, repertoires with fewer than 30,000 or more than 120,000 public chains were excluded, along with a handful of repertoires with anomalous nucleotide sharing. TCRdb limited this immuneACCESS table to in-frame rearrangements with V and J called. A share of clones is missing; checked studies link under half to unresolved V genes, and the rest is unexplained. V and J calls and clone size come straight from that table; D and trimming were deduced from the DNA. In all, the sample holds about 140,000 clones, and 73% of those were seen once. Around 15% of the sample goes to the ten largest clones.

Comments on this clone: Its cognate antigen has yet to be identified. No much larger clone exists at a distance of one base, and base qualities are not known.

The chain joins TRBV27 to TRBJ2-3; the best D guess is TRBD2, with 7 bases matching. The sequencing sample was made of PBMCs. The clonotype originates from a human donor in good health. CDR3 sequence: CASSFPGGGTDTQYF. Here is the DNA: TGTGCCAGCAGTTTTCCGGGGGGCGGGACAGATACGCAGTATTTT.